Only one count was recorded for the clone carrying this TCR beta chain. Assay: immunoSEQ multiplex PCR; the TCRdb copy retains only in-frame clones and omits some. The table records about 82,000 clones, around 90% of them present only once. The entry originates in a study of glioma-infiltrating T cells after dendritic cell vaccination. After removal of 4 bases from V and 10 bases from J, the junction contained 2 bases not matched to a gene. This CDR3 comprises 14 residues. Germline V CDR1 and CDR2: SNHLY, FYNNEI. This sequence joins TRBV2 and TRBJ2-1; 15 bases are shared with TRBD2. The sample was blood, taken before dendritic cell vaccination. The source is a human donor with glioblastoma. As DNA, the CDR3 is TGTGCCAGCAGTGCCGGGACTAGCGGGGGGGAGCAGTTCTTC. This encodes CASSAGTSGGEQFF.